This TCR beta chain was found in a study of blood T cell repertoires in COVID-19. Whole-study context: Spain, Italy and the United States supplied samples that represented acute and convalescent COVID-19. Sources were T cells, B-cell-depleted T cells, or PBMCs; the material itself was cDNA or gDNA.

In the authors' workflow: Nucleated cell counts were estimated from reference gene primer amplification. Sequencing was performed with immunoSEQ multiplex PCR; in TCRdb, only in-frame clones are kept and a portion is missing. V, J and clone size reflect that table, while D and trimming were determined from the DNA. The sample lists roughly 440,000 clones, more than 70% seen once, with roughly 12% in the top ten. Looked up from germline, CDR1 is SNHLY and CDR2 is FYNNEI. Germline trimming cut 5 bases from V and 11 bases from J; bases unmatched to any gene: 10. The CDR3 sequence is 14 residues long. The Seattle patients, enrolled during active infection, were followed longitudinally.

This clonotype was sampled from a woman in her 50s with COVID-19, enrolled during active disease. Sequenced input: peripheral blood. The J gene is TRBJ1-1, the V gene TRBV2; 11 bases map to TRBD1. CDR3 DNA: TGTGCCAGCAGTCCAACCTGGACAGGGGGCGACGCTTTCTTT. Translation gives CASSPTWTGGDAFF.